This T cell receptor (beta chain) was sequenced for a study of T cell repertoires in cytomegalovirus infection. Study information: Indications came from public TCR beta signatures; they pointed to CMV infection and to a matching HLA type.

V lost 4 bases, J lost 6 bases, and 10 bases lay in between. Germline CDR1 SGHTA, CDR2 FQGNSA. The CDR3 contains 13 residues. Study-level points and caveats: The ex vivo response was dominated by HLA-C-restricted CMV-specific TCR beta clonotypes.

On this clonotype itself: Its specificity is unknown.

TCRdb redid the calling of the reads with MiXCR, one entry per CDR3 protein. The sample has 150,000 to 200,000 distinct CDR3 sequences, roughly 18% seen once; the top ten hold roughly a sixth. The source of this sequence is a human donor in good health (CMV status not recorded). Some clones in this sample may be carry-over from other donors' samples. The V gene is TRBV7-2, the J gene TRBJ1-5; no definite D call. Sequencing was done on a sample of CD8+ T cells from PBMCs. CDR3 residues: CASSYTGLQPQHF. CDR3 in DNA: TGTGCCAGCAGCTATACCGGACTTCAGCCCCAGCATTTT.